This TCR beta chain was identified in a study of blood T cell repertoires in COVID-19. Sequenced by immunoSEQ multiplex PCR; TCRdb stores in-frame clones only, minus some. Of 300,000 to 350,000 clones listed, about 87% are singletons. The CDR3 sequence is 15 residues long. Germline V gene sequence: CDR1 LGHNA, CDR2 YNFKEQ. V lost 0 bases and J 4 bases, leaving 12 bases between the germline ends. The sequenced material came from peripheral blood. This chain uses TRBV4-2 with TRBJ1-1; no clear D gene. The TCR comes from a woman in her 30s with COVID-19, enrolled during active disease. In DNA form, the CDR3 reads TGTGCCAGCAGCCAAGATTTTTTGTGGAGCACTGAAGCTTTCTTT. Amino acids: CASSQDFLWSTEAFF.